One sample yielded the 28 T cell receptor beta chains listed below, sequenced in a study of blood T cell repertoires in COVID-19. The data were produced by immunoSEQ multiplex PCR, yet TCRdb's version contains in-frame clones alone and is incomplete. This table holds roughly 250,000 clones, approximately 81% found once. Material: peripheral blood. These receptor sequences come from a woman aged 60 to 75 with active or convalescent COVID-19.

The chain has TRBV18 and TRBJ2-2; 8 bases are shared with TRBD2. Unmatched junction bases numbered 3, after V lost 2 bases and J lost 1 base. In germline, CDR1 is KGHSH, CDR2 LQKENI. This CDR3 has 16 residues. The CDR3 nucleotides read TGTGCCAGCTCACCAAGCGCGGGGGGGAACACCGGGGAGCTGTTTTTT. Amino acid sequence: CASSPSAGGNTGELFF.

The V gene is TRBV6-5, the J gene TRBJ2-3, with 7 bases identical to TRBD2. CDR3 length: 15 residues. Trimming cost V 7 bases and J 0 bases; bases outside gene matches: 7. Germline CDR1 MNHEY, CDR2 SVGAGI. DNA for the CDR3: TGTGCCAGCACGACGCGGGGGTCAAGCACAGATACGCAGTATTTT. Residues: CASTTRGSSTDTQYF.

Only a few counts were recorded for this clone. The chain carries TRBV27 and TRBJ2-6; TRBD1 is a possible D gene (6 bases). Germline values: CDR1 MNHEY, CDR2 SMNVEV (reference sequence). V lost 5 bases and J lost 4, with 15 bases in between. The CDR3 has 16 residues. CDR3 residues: CASSPTGFYGANVLTF. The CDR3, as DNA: TGTGCCAGCAGTCCCACAGGGTTTTACGGGGCCAACGTCCTGACTTTC. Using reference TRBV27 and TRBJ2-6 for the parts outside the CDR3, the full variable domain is EAQVTQNPRYLITVTGKKLTVTCSQNMNHEYMSWYRQDPGLGLRQIYYSMNVEVTDKGDVPEGYKVSRKEKRNFPLILESPSPNQTSLYFCASSPTGFYGANVLTFGAGSRLTVL.

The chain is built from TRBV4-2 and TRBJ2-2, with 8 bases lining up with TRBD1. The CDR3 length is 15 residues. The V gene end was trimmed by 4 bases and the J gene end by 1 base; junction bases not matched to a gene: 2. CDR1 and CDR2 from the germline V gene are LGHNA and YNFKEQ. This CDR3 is CASSRGTGNTGELFF. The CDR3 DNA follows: TGTGCCAGCAGCCGAGGGACAGGGAACACCGGGGAGCTGTTTTTT.

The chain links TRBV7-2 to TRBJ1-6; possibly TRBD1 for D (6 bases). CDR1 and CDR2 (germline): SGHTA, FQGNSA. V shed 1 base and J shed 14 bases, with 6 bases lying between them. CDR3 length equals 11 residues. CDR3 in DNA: TGTGCCAGCAGCTTAGACAGGGCCCTCCACTTT. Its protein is CASSLDRALHF.

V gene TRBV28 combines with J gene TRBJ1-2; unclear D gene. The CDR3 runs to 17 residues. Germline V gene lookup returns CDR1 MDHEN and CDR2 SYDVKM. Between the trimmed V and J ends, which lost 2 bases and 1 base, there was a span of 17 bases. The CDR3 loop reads CASSLGGEVLLNYGYTF. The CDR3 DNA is TGTGCCAGCAGTTTAGGAGGTGAGGTCCTGCTTAACTATGGCTACACCTTC.

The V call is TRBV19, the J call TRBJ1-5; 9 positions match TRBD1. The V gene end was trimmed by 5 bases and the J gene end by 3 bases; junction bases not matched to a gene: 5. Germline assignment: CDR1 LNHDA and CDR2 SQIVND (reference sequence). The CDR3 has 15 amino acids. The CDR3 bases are TGTGCCAGTAGTTTCAGGGACAGGGCCAATCAGCCCCAGCATTTT. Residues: CASSFRDRANQPQHF.

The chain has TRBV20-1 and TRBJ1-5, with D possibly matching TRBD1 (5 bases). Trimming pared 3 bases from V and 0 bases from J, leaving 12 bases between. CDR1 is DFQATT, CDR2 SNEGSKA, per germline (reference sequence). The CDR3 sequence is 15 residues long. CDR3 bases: TGCAGTGCTAGTGGGGCAGCTAATAGCAATCAGCCCCAGCATTTT. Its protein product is CSASGAANSNQPQHF.

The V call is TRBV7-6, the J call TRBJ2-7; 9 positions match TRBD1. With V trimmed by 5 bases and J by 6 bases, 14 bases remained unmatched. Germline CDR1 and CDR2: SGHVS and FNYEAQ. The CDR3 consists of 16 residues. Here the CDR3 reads CASSKGQGFFSGEQYF. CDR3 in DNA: TGTGCCAGCAGCAAGGGACAGGGTTTCTTCTCGGGCGAGCAGTACTTC.

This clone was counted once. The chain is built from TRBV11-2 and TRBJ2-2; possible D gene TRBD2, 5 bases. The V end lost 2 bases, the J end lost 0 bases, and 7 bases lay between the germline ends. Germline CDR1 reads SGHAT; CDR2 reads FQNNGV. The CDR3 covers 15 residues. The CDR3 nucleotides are TGTGCCAGCAGCTTACACGGGGCGAACACCGGGGAGCTGTTTTTT. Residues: CASSLHGANTGELFF. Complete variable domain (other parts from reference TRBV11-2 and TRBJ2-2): EAGVAQSPRYKIIEKRQSVAFWCNPISGHATLYWYQQILGQGPKLLIQFQNNGVVDDSQLPKDRFSAERLKGVDSTLKIQPAKLEDSAVYLCASSLHGANTGELFFGEGSRLTVL.

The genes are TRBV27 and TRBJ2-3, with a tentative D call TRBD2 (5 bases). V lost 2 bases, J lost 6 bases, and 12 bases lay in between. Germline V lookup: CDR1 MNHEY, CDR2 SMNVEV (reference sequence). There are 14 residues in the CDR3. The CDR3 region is CASSLGLAGDTQYF. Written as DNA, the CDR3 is TGTGCCAGCAGTTTAGGGCTAGCTGGGGATACGCAGTATTTT.

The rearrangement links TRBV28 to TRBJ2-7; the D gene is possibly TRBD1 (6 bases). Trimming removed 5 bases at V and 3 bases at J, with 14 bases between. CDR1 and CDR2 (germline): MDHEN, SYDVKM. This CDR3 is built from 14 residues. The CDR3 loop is CASSPPRQVYEQYF. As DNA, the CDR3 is TGTGCCAGCAGTCCCCCGAGACAGGTCTACGAGCAGTACTTC.

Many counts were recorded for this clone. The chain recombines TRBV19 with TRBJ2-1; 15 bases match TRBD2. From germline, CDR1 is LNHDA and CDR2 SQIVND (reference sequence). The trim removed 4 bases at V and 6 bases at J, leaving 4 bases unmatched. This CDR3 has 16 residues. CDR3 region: CASSTGLAGGSNEQFF. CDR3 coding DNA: TGTGCCAGTAGTACCGGACTAGCGGGGGGGTCCAATGAGCAGTTCTTC.

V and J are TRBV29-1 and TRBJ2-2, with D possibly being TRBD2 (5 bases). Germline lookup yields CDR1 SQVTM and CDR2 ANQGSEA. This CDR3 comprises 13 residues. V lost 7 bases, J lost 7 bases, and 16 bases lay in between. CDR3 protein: CSALARGSGELFF. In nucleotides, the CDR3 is TGCAGCGCCCTAGCTCGGGGAAGCGGGGAGCTGTTTTTT.

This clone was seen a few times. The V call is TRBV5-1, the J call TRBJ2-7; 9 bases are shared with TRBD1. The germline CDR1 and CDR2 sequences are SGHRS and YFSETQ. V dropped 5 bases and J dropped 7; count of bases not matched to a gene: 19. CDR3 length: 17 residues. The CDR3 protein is CASSTGTGNPVVWEQYF. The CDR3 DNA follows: TGCGCCAGCAGTACCGGGACAGGGAACCCTGTTGTCTGGGAGCAGTACTTC.

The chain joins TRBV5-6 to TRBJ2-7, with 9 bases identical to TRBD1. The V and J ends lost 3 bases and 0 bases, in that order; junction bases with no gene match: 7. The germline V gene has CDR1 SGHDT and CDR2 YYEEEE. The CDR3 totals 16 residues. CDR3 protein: CASSSGGQGASYEQYF. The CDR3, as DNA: TGTGCCAGCAGCTCAGGGGGACAGGGAGCCTCCTACGAGCAGTACTTC.

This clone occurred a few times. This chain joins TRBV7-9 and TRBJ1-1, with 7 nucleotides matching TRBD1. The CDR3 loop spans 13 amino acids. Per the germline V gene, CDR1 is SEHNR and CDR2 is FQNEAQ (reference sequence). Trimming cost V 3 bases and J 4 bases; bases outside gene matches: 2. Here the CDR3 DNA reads TGTGCCAGCAGCTTTCAGGGGGGCACTGAAGCTTTCTTT. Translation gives CASSFQGGTEAFF.

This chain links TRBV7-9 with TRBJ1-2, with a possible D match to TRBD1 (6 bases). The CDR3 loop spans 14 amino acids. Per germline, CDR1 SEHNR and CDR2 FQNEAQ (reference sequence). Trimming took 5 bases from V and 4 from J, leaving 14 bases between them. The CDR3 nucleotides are TGTGCCAGCAGCGCGAGTATAGGGGGCTATGGCTACACCTTC. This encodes CASSASIGGYGYTF.

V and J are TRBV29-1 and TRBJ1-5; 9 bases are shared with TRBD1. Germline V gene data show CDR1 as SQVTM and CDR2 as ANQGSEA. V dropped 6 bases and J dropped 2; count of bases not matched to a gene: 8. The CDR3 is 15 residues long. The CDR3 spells CSVITGGGGNQPQHF. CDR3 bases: TGCAGCGTAATAACAGGGGGCGGAGGCAATCAGCCCCAGCATTTT.

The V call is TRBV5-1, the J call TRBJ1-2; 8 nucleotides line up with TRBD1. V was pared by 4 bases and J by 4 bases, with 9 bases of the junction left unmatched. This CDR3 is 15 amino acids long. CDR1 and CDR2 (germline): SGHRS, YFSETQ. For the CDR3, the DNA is TGCGCCAGCAGCGCGGACAGGGTTAGCTTCTATGGCTACACCTTC. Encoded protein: CASSADRVSFYGYTF.

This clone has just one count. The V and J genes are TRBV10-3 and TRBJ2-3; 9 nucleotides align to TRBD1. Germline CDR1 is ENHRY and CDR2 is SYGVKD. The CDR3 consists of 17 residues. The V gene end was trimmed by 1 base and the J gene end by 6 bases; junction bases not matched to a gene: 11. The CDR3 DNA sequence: TGTGCCATCAGTGAGTGGACAGGGGAGGACCTCGGGGATACGCAGTATTTT. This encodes CAISEWTGEDLGDTQYF.

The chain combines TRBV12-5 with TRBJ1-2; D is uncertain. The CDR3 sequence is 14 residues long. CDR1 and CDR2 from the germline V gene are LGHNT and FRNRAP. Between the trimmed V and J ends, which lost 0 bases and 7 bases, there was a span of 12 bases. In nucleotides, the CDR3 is TGTGCTAGTGGTTTGGTACCGAGGGTGGGTGGCTACACCTTC. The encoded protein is CASGLVPRVGGYTF.

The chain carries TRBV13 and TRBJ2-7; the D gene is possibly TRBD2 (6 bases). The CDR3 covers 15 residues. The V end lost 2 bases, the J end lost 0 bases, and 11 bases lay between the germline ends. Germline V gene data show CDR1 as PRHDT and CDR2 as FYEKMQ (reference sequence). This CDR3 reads CASSLRAGSSYEQYF. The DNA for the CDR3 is TGTGCCAGCAGCTTACGAGCCGGGAGCTCCTACGAGCAGTACTTC.

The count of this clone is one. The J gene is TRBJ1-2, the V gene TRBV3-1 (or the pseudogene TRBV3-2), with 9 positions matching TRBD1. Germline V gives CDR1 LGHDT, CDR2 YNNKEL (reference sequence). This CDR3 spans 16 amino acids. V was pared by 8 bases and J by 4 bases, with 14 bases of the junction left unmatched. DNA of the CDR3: TGTGCCAGCCTCGGGGTTAACAGGGGGCTAGGCTATGGCTACACCTTC. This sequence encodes CASLGVNRGLGYGYTF.

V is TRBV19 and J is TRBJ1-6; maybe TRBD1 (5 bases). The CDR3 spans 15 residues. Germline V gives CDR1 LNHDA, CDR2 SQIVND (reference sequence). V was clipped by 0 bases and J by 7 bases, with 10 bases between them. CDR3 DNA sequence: TGTGCCAGTAGTATAGAGGGACTACCGAATTCACCCCTCCACTTT. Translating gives CASSIEGLPNSPLHF. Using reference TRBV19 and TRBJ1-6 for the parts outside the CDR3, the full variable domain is DGGITQSPKYLFRKEGQNVTLSCEQNLNHDAMYWYRQDPGQGLRLIYYSQIVNDFQKGDIAEGYSVSREKKESFPLTVTSAQKNPTAFYLCASSIEGLPNSPLHFGNGTRLTVT.

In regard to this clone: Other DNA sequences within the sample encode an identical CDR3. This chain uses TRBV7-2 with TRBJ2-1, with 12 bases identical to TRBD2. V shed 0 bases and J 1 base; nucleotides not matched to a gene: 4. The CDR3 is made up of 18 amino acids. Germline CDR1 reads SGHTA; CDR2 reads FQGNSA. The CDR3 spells CASSLAASGGGSYNEQFF. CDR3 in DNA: TGTGCCAGCAGCTTAGCGGCTAGCGGGGGGGGTTCCTACAATGAGCAGTTCTTC.

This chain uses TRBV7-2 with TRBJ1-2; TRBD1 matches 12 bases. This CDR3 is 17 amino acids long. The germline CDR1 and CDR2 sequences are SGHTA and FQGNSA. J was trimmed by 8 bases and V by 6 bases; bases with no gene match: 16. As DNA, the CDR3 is TGTGCCAGCAGTTCCTCGATTAAGGGACAGGGGGCGCTCGGCTACACCTTC. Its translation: CASSSSIKGQGALGYTF.

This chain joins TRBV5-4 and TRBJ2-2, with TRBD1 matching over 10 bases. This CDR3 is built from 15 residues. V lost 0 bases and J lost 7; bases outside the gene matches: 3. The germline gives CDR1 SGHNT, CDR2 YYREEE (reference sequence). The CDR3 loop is CASSLGQGAVGELFF. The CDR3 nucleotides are TGTGCCAGCAGCTTGGGACAGGGGGCGGTCGGGGAGCTGTTTTTT.